These 26 T cell receptor beta chains were all obtained from the same sample, sequenced in a study of blood T cells in healthy people across ages. The second PCR ran roughly 6 to 12 cycles with a sample-barcoded 5' primer and J-beta primers. TCRdb used MiXCR to reprocess the 5' RACE reads, holding one entry per CDR3 protein. The table has around 1,000,000 distinct CDR3 sequences, less than 25% seen once. This same sample was also part of a study on T cells of mothers and their children.

Material: blood. The source of these receptors is a girl aged 2 to 10 in good health.

The rearrangement joins TRBV29-1 to TRBJ2-1, with D possibly matching TRBD2 (6 bases). The CDR3 length is 15 residues. The V and J ends lost 1 base and 12 bases respectively, with 22 bases between them. CDR1 and CDR2 (germline): SQVTM, ANQGSEA. The CDR3 reads CSVEGGKAPGQGQFF. The DNA of the CDR3 is TGCAGCGTTGAAGGCGGGAAAGCCCCGGGTCAGGGGCAGTTCTTC.

The table lists this clonotype with a few counts. J is TRBJ1-6 and V is TRBV6-6; D gene ambiguous. Trimming pared 0 bases from V and 10 bases from J, leaving 16 bases between. The germline V gene has CDR1 MNHNY and CDR2 SVGAGI (reference sequence). The CDR3 has 16 amino acids. In DNA, the CDR3 is TGTGCCAGCAGTTACTCGAGTGGCGGGGTTGGCTCACCCCTCCACTTT. It specifies CASSYSSGGVGSPLHF.

This clonotype has only a few counts. The chain couples TRBV2 to TRBJ2-7; 8 bases agree with TRBD1. Per the germline V gene, CDR1 is SNHLY and CDR2 is FYNNEI. This CDR3 has 13 residues. V was pared by 10 bases and J by 3 bases, with 8 bases of the junction left unmatched. The CDR3 DNA follows: TGTGCCACCGATGGACAGGGTGTCTACGAGCAGTACTTC. Translated: CATDGQGVYEQYF. Variable domain in full (rest from reference TRBV2 and TRBJ2-7): EPEVTQTPSHQVTQMGQEVILRCVPISNHLYFYWYRQILGQKVEFLVSFYNNEISEKSEIFDDQFSVERPDGSNFTLKIRSTKLEDSAMYFCATDGQGVYEQYFGPGTRLTVT.

This clonotype has only a few counts. J is TRBJ1-2 and V is TRBV5-1; no definite D call. V lost 1 base to trimming and J lost 7 bases, with 8 bases between them. CDR3 length equals 12 residues. The germline gives CDR1 SGHRS, CDR2 YFSETQ. CDR3 coding DNA: TGCGCCAGCAGCTTGTCGGGGTTTGGCTACACCTTC. Amino acids: CASSLSGFGYTF.

The chain uses TRBV20-1 and TRBJ2-4; D might be TRBD1 or TRBD2, each matching 5 bases. Trimming took off 2 bases at V and 3 bases at J, with 17 bases between the two ends. In germline, CDR1 is DFQATT, CDR2 SNEGSKA (reference sequence). The length of the CDR3 is 16 residues. CDR3 region: CSARITEGRLKNIQYF. CDR3 bases: TGCAGTGCTAGAATAACCGAGGGGCGGCTCAAAAACATTCAGTACTTC.

The chain is built from TRBV5-6 and TRBJ1-2; perhaps TRBD1 as D (5 bases). Germline values: CDR1 SGHDT, CDR2 YYEEEE. The V and J ends lost 5 bases and 5 bases respectively, with 16 bases between them. The CDR3 totals 14 residues. The DNA of the CDR3 is TGTGCCAGCAGAAAAAGAGGGGAAAAGTATGGCTACACCTTC. Translation: CASRKRGEKYGYTF.

This clonotype has just a few counts. The chain combines TRBV20-1 with TRBJ2-5; no clear D gene. Trimming shortened V by 6 bases and J by 4 bases, and 12 bases separated the two germline ends. CDR1 and CDR2 (germline): DFQATT, SNEGSKA (reference sequence). The CDR3 spans 12 residues. As DNA, the CDR3 is TGCAGTGCAGCCAGAACCGGAGAGACCCAGTACTTC. Translated, it gives CSAARTGETQYF.

This clonotype has a handful of counts. This chain uses TRBV7-9 with TRBJ2-7; D call uncertain. Germline CDR1 SEHNR, CDR2 FQNEAQ (reference sequence). The germline V and J ends were trimmed by 5 bases and 6 bases, with 14 bases remaining between them. This CDR3 contains 13 residues. This CDR3 reads CASSRDSAIEQYF. CDR3 coding DNA: TGTGCCAGCAGCCGCGACTCAGCGATCGAGCAGTACTTC.

This clonotype was seen a handful of times. This chain connects TRBV7-3 to TRBJ1-1; 7 positions agree with TRBD1. With V trimmed by 4 bases and J by 5 bases, 7 bases remained unmatched. CDR3 length: 14 amino acids. The germline gives CDR1 SGHTA, CDR2 FQGTGA. CDR3 in amino acids: CASSSQGVRTEAFF. The CDR3 DNA reads TGTGCCAGCAGCTCCCAGGGGGTACGAACTGAAGCTTTCTTT.

This clonotype has only a few counts. The chain employs TRBV6-1 and TRBJ2-5; no clear D gene. V was clipped by 2 bases and J by 7 bases, with 14 bases between them. Germline V gene lookup returns CDR1 MNHNS and CDR2 SASEGT. The CDR3 contains 14 residues. CDR3 amino acids: CASSESLGRSTQYF. CDR3 nucleotides: TGTGCCAGCAGTGAAAGCTTGGGCCGGTCGACCCAGTACTTC.

This rearrangement joins TRBV6-6 to TRBJ1-2; D gene uncertain. From germline, CDR1 is MNHNY and CDR2 SVGAGI (reference sequence). The CDR3 runs 12 residues. V lost 7 bases to trimming and J lost 0 bases, with 6 bases between them. CDR3 DNA sequence: TGTGCCAGCACCAATTCTAACTATGGCTACACCTTC. Amino acid sequence: CASTNSNYGYTF.

This clonotype was seen just once. J is TRBJ2-7 and V is TRBV12-3 or TRBV12-4; D perhaps matches TRBD2 (5 bases). There are 14 residues in the CDR3. Deletions cut 5 bases from V and 4 bases from J, with 15 bases between. The CDR3 DNA reads TGTGCCAGCAGTCCCCCTACGAGGGTTTACGAGCAGTACTTC. Amino acids: CASSPPTRVYEQYF.

This clonotype was detected a few times. V is TRBV29-1 and J is TRBJ2-5; D possibly corresponds to TRBD1 (6 bases). Near its end, the DNA agrees better with TRBJ2-1, so the J call may be wrong. This CDR3 is built from 14 residues. Germline assignment: CDR1 SQVTM and CDR2 ANQGSEA. The CDR3 spells CSVVDRTPDNEQFF. In DNA, the CDR3 is TGCAGCGTTGTCGACAGGACACCTGACAATGAGCAGTTCTTC.

The rearrangement joins TRBV29-1 to TRBJ1-2; possibly TRBD1 for D (6 bases). The CDR3 loop spans 15 amino acids. Germline-derived CDR1 and CDR2 are SQVTM and ANQGSEA. The V and J ends lost 0 bases and 6 bases respectively, with 17 bases between them. CDR3 region: CSVEDLLRQGNGYTF. The CDR3 bases are TGCAGCGTTGAAGATCTCCTCAGGCAGGGGAATGGCTACACCTTC.

The rearrangement joins TRBV20-1 to TRBJ2-5; 7 positions match TRBD2. There are 15 residues in the CDR3. Germline loops: CDR1 DFQATT, CDR2 SNEGSKA (reference sequence). After removal of 3 bases from V and 2 bases from J, the junction contained 9 bases not matched to a gene. The CDR3 here is CSARKATSAQETQYF. The CDR3 region has the DNA TGCAGTGCTAGGAAGGCCACTAGCGCACAAGAGACCCAGTACTTC.

This clonotype was seen more than once but under ten times. This sequence joins TRBV28 and TRBJ2-4; a possible D gene is TRBD2 (6 bases). The CDR3 is 16 residues long. The V end was cut by 5 bases, the J end by 0 bases, with 14 bases between. Germline CDR1 is MDHEN and CDR2 is SYDVKM. CDR3 in amino acids: CASSVGGPIAKNIQYF. The DNA of the CDR3 is TGTGCCAGCAGTGTCGGGGGACCGATAGCCAAAAACATTCAGTACTTC.

In this sample, this clonotype turned up many times. This sequence joins TRBV20-1 and TRBJ2-5; 8 bases are a match to TRBD2. The V gene's germline CDR1 is DFQATT and CDR2 SNEGSKA (reference sequence). The V segment lost 3 bases and the J segment 2 bases; nucleotides outside the gene matches: 5. The CDR3 runs 14 residues. The CDR3 nucleotides read TGCAGTGCTAGGGGTACTAGCGGACAAGAGACCCAGTACTTC. It specifies CSARGTSGQETQYF.

This clonotype was recorded a few times. V and J are TRBV6-1 and TRBJ2-6; D is perhaps TRBD2 (5 bases). V lost 6 bases and J 4 bases, leaving 16 bases between the germline ends. This CDR3 has 16 amino acids. Germline lookup yields CDR1 MNHNS and CDR2 SASEGT. CDR3 DNA sequence: TGTGCCAGCAGGCCCGGACTCCCTTGGGGGGCCAACGTCCTGACTTTC. Translated, it gives CASRPGLPWGANVLTF.

V and J are TRBV27 and TRBJ1-2, with 7 bases identical to TRBD1. There are 16 residues in the CDR3. V was clipped by 6 bases and J by 4 bases; unmatched bases: 14. Germline-derived CDR1 and CDR2 are MNHEY and SMNVEV (reference sequence). CDR3 nucleotides: TGTGCCAGCAGGCTGACTCGGGACAGCAGTTTCTATGGCTACACCTTC. This codes for CASRLTRDSSFYGYTF.

This clonotype showed up just a few times. At one of its ends the junction is not consistent with the germline gene, which may arise from a read error. The CDR3 DNA is TGCAGTGCTAGAGATTCACAGGGGTCGGACACTGAAGCTTCCTTT. Protein product: CSARDSQGSDTEASF. The V gene is TRBV20-1, the J gene TRBJ1-1; 7 bases agree with TRBD1. This CDR3 is built from 15 residues. Germline V lookup: CDR1 DFQATT, CDR2 SNEGSKA (reference sequence).

This clonotype was observed a handful of times. This chain links TRBV29-1 with TRBJ2-5, with 7 bases identical to TRBD2. The CDR3 loop spans 12 amino acids. V trimming: 7 bases; J trimming: 5 bases; junction bases outside the gene matches: 7. CDR1 and CDR2 from the germline V gene are SQVTM and ANQGSEA. In nucleotides, the CDR3 is TGCAGCGGGGTCGGACTAGGGGAGACCCAGTACTTC. Translating it yields CSGVGLGETQYF.

This clonotype was found a few times. The chain recombines TRBV12-3 or TRBV12-4 with TRBJ1-6; D remains unclear. The V end was cut by 3 bases, the J end by 4 bases, with 10 bases between. The CDR3 runs to 15 residues. Here the CDR3 DNA reads TGTGCCAGCAGTTTCTCCCCGGCGTATAATTCACCCCTCCACTTT. As protein: CASSFSPAYNSPLHF.

The chain uses TRBV7-8 and TRBJ2-3, with 14 bases identical to TRBD2. Trimming took 5 bases from V and 5 from J; bases not matched to a gene: 3. CDR1 SGHVS and CDR2 FQNEAQ come from the germline V gene. The CDR3 runs to 15 residues. This chain's CDR3 is CASSTGTSGRDTQYF. The CDR3 DNA follows: TGTGCCAGCAGCACCGGGACTAGCGGGAGAGATACGCAGTATTTT.

This clonotype was counted a few times. The J gene is TRBJ1-1, the V gene TRBV29-1; D uncertain. Between the trimmed V and J ends, which lost 3 bases and 4 bases, there was a span of 18 bases. The CDR3 contains 15 residues. Germline V gene sequence: CDR1 SQVTM, CDR2 ANQGSEA. The CDR3 protein is CSVEDHDTRGTEAFF. The CDR3 DNA reads as TGCAGCGTTGAGGATCATGACACACGGGGCACTGAAGCTTTCTTT.

V gene TRBV7-6 combines with J gene TRBJ2-7; D unclear. Germline V gives CDR1 SGHVS, CDR2 FNYEAQ. Trimming left V 1 base short and J 3 bases short, with 13 bases between. The CDR3 length is 15 residues. This chain's CDR3 is CASSLESALSYEQYF. The DNA of the CDR3 is TGTGCCAGCAGCTTAGAGAGCGCCCTTAGCTACGAGCAGTACTTC.

The chain recombines TRBV12-3 or TRBV12-4 with TRBJ2-2, with D possibly TRBD2 on 5 matching bases. V was pared by 6 bases and J by 2 bases, with 19 bases between. CDR3 length: 17 amino acids. This CDR3 reads CASRALFGDLNTGELFF. CDR3 nucleotide sequence: TGTGCCAGCAGGGCCCTATTCGGGGATTTAAACACCGGGGAGCTGTTTTTT.